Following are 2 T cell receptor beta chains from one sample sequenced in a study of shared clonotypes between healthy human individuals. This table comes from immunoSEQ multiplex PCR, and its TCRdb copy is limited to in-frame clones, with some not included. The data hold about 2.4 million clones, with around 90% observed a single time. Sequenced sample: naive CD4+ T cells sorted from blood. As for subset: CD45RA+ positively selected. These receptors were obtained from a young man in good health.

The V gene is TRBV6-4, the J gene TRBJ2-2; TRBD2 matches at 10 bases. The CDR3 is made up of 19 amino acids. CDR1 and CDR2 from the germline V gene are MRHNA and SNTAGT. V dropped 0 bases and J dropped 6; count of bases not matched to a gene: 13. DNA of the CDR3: TGTGCCAGCAGTGACTCGATCAAGCGGGGGGGCGATCCCCCCGGGGAGCTGTTTTTT. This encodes CASSDSIKRGGDPPGELFF.

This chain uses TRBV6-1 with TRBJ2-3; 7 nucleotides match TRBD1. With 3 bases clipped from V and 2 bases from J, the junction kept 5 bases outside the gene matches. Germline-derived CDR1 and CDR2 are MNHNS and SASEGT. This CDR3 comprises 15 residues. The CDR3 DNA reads TGTGCCAGCAGTGACCGGGACAGCTTCACAGATACGCAGTATTTT. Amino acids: CASSDRDSFTDTQYF.